Listed here is a single T cell receptor beta chain. Its antigen is not known. Clones were sequenced by immunoSEQ multiplex PCR, and TCRdb holds only the in-frame ones, with some missing. There are over 100,000 clones in the sample; about 74% occur only once, and around 4.7% lies in the top ten. The entry originates in a study of PD-1 blockade in mismatch repair-deficient tumors. Regarding the study as a whole: After pembrolizumab, tumor-resident clones rose rapidly, then generally contracted before radiologic responses.

All patients were mismatch repair deficient, assessed by either PCR or immunohistochemistry. The TCR-sequenced patients were a few responders to pembrolizumab. CDR3 length: 13 amino acids. V was trimmed by 2 bases and J by 9 bases, leaving 14 bases between them. Per germline, CDR1 GTSNPN and CDR2 SVGIG (reference sequence). Sequenced here: peripheral blood, sampled approximately 14 months after starting pembrolizumab. The receptor was isolated from an adult with mismatch repair-deficient cancer. The J gene is TRBJ2-1, the V gene TRBV30; D may correspond to TRBD1 or TRBD2 (6 bases each). The CDR3 nucleotides read TGTGCCTGGAGTAGGGGGGAGGCAATTGAGCAGTTCTTC. It yields the protein CAWSRGEAIEQFF.